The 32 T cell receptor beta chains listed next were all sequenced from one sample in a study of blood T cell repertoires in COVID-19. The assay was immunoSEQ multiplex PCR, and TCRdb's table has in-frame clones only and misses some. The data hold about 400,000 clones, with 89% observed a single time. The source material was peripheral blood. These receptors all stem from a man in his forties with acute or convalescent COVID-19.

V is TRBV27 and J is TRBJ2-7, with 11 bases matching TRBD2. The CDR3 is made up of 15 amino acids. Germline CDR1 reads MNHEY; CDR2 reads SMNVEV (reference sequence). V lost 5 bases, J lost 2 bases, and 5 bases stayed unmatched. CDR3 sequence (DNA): TGTGCCAGCAGTCTCGGGACTAGCGGTCCCTACGAGCAGTACTTC. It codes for CASSLGTSGPYEQYF.

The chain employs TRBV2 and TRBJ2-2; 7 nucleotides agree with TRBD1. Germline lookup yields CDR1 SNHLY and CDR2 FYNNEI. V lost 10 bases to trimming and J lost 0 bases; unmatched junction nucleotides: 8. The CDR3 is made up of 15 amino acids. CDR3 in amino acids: CATSPGTANTGELFF. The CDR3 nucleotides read TGTGCCACATCACCCGGGACAGCGAACACCGGGGAGCTGTTTTTT.

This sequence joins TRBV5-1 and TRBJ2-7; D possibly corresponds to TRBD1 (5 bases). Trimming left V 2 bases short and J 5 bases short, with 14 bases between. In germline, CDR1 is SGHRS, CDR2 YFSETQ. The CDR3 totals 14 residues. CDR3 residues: CASSLRGLSNEQYF. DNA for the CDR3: TGCGCCAGCAGCTTAAGGGGTCTATCTAACGAGCAGTACTTC.

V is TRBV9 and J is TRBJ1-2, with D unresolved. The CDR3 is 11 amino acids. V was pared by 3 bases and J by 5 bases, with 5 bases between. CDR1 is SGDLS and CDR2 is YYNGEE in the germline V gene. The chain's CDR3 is CASSAEYGYTF. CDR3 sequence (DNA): TGTGCCAGCAGCGCGGAGTATGGCTACACCTTC. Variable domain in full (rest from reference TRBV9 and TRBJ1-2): DSGVTQTPKHLITATGQRVTLRCSPRSGDLSVYWYQQSLDQGLQFLIQYYNGEERAKGNILERFSAQQFPDLHSELNLSSLELGDSALYFCASSAEYGYTFGSGTRLTVV.

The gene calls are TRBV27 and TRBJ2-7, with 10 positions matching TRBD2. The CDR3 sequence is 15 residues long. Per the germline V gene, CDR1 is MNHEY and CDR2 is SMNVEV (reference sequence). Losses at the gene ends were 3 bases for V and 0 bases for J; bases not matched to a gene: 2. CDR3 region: CASSLLAGVSYEQYF. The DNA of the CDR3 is TGTGCCAGCAGTTTGCTAGCGGGAGTCTCCTACGAGCAGTACTTC.

In DNA form, the CDR3 reads TGCGCCAGCAGCTTACGGGAGGGGTTCTACGAGCAGTACTTC. Translated: CASSLREGFYEQYF. This chain connects TRBV5-1 to TRBJ2-7; 8 nucleotides agree with TRBD2. CDR3 length equals 14 residues. CDR1 is SGHRS, CDR2 YFSETQ, per germline. V gave up 2 bases and J gave up 3 bases; unmatched junction bases: 4.

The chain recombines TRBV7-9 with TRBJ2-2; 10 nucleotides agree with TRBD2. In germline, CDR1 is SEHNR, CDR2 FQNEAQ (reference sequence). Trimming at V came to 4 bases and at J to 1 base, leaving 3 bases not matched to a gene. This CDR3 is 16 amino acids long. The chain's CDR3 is CASSSRTSGNTGELFF. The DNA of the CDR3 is TGTGCCAGCAGCTCGCGGACTAGCGGGAACACCGGGGAGCTGTTTTTT. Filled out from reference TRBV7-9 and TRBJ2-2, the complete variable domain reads DTGVSQNPRHKITKRGQNVTFRCDPISEHNRLYWYRQTLGQGPEFLTYFQNEAQLEKSRLLSDRFSAERPKGSFSTLEIQRTEQGDSAMYLCASSSRTSGNTGELFFGEGSRLTVL.

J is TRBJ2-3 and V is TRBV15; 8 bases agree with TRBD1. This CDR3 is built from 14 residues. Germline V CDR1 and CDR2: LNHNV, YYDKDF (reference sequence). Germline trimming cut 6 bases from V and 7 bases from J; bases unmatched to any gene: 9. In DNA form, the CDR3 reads TGTGCCACCAGTTCGACAGGGGATCTAAATACGCAGTATTTT. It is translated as CATSSTGDLNTQYF.

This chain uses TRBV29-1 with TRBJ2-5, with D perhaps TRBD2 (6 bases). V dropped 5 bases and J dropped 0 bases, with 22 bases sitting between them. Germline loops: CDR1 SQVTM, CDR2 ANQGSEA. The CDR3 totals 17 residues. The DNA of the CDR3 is TGCAGCGTTACGGGACTTGGACGCCTCTGGTACCAAGAGACCCAGTACTTC. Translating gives CSVTGLGRLWYQETQYF.

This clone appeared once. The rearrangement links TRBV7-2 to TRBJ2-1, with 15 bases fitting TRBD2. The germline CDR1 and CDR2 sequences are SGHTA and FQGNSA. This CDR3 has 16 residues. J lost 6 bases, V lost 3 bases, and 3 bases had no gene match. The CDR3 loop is CASSFGLAGGFNEQFF. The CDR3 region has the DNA TGTGCCAGCAGCTTTGGACTAGCGGGGGGGTTCAATGAGCAGTTCTTC. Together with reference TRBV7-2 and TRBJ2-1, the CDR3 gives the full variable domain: GAGVSQSPSNKVTEKGKDVELRCDPISGHTALYWYRQSLGQGLEFLIYFQGNSAPDKSGLPSDRFSAERTGGSVSTLTIQRTQQEDSAVYLCASSFGLAGGFNEQFFGPGTRLTVL.

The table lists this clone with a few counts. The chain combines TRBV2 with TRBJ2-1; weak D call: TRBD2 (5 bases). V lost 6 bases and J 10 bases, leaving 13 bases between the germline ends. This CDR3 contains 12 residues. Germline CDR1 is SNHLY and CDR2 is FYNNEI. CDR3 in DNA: TGTGCCAGCAGGGAACTAGTGAGCGAGCAGTTCTTC. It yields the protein CASRELVSEQFF. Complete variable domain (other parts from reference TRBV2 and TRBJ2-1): EPEVTQTPSHQVTQMGQEVILRCVPISNHLYFYWYRQILGQKVEFLVSFYNNEISEKSEIFDDQFSVERPDGSNFTLKIRSTKLEDSAMYFCASRELVSEQFFGPGTRLTVL.

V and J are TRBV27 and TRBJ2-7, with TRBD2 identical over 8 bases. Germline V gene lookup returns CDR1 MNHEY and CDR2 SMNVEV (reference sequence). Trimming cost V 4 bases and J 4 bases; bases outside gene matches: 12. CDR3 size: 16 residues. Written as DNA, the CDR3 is TGTGCCAGCAGTTCCCCCCTTCGGGGGGGCAAATACGAGCAGTACTTC. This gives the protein CASSSPLRGGKYEQYF.

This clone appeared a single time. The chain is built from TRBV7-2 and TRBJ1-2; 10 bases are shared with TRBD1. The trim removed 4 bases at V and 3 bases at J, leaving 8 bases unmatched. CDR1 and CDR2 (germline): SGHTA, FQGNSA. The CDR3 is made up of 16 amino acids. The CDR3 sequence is CASSSLTGGFYYGYTF. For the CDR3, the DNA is TGTGCCAGCAGCTCCCTGACAGGGGGCTTTTACTATGGCTACACCTTC.

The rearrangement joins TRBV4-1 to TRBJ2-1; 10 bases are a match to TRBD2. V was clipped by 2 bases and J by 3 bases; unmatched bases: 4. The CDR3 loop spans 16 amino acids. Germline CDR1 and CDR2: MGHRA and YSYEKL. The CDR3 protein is CASSQPTSGIYNEQFF. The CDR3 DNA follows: TGCGCCAGCAGCCAACCTACTAGCGGGATCTACAATGAGCAGTTCTTC.

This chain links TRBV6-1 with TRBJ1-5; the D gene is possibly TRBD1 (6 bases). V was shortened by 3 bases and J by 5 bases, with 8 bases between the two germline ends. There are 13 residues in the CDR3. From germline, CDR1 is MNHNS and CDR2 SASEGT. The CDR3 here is CASSDYRDQPQHF. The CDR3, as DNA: TGTGCCAGCAGTGATTACAGGGATCAGCCCCAGCATTTT.

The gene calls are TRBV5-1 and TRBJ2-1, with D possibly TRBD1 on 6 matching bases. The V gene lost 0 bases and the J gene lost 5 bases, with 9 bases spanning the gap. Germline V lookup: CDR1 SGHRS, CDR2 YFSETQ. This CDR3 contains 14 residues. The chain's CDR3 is CASSLAQGDNEQFF. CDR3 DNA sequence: TGCGCCAGCAGCTTGGCACAGGGAGACAATGAGCAGTTCTTC.

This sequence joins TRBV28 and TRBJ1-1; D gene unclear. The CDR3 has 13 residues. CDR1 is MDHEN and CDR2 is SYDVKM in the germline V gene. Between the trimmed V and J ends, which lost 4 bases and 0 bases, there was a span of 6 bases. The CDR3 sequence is CASSSRVNTEAFF. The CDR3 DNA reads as TGTGCCAGCAGTTCTCGGGTGAACACTGAAGCTTTCTTT.

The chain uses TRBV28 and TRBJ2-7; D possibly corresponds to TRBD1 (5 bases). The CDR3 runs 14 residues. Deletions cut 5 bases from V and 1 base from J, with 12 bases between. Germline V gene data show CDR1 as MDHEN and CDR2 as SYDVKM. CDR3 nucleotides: TGTGCCAGCAGTGGGGCATACAGGTCCTACGAGCAGTACTTC. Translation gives CASSGAYRSYEQYF.

In DNA, the CDR3 is TGTGCCAGCAGCCACATTGGGACAGACAACACCGGGGAGCTGTTTTTT. Its protein product is CASSHIGTDNTGELFF. This chain uses TRBV7-2 with TRBJ2-2; the match to TRBD1 covers 7 bases. The CDR3 covers 16 residues. V dropped 5 bases and J dropped 2; count of bases not matched to a gene: 8. Germline CDR1 SGHTA, CDR2 FQGNSA.

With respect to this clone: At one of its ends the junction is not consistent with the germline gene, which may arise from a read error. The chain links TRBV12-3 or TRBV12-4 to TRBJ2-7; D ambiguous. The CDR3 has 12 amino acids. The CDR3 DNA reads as TGTGCCACCAGTTTGGCAGGCTACGAGCAGTACTTC. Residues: CATSLAGYEQYF.

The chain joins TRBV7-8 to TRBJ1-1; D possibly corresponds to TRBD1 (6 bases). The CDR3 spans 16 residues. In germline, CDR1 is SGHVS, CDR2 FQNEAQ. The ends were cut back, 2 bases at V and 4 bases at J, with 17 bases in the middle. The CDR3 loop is CASSLYRGQTFTEAFF. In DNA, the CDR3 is TGTGCCAGCAGCTTATACCGCGGACAGACCTTCACTGAAGCTTTCTTT.

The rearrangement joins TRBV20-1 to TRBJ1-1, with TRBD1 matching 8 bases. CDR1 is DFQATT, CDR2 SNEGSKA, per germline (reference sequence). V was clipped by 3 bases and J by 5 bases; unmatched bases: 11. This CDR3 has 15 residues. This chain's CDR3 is CSASSPGQGGTEAFF. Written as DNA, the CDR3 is TGCAGTGCTAGTAGTCCCGGACAGGGAGGGACTGAAGCTTTCTTT.

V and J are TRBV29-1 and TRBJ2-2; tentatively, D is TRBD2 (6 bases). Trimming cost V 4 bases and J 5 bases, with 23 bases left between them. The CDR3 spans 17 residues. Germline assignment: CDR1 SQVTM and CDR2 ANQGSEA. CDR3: CSVGALRRGAGTGELFF. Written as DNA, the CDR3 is TGCAGCGTTGGAGCTCTAAGGCGGGGCGCAGGGACCGGGGAGCTGTTTTTT.

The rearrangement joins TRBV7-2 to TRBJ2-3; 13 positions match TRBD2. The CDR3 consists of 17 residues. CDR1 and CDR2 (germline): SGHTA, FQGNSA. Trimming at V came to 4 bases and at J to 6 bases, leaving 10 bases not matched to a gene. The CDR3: CASSSLLAGGPFDTQYF. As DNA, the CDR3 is TGTGCCAGCAGCTCGTTACTAGCGGGGGGGCCTTTTGATACGCAGTATTTT. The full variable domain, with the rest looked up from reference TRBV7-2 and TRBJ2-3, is GAGVSQSPSNKVTEKGKDVELRCDPISGHTALYWYRQSLGQGLEFLIYFQGNSAPDKSGLPSDRFSAERTGGSVSTLTIQRTQQEDSAVYLCASSSLLAGGPFDTQYFGPGTRLTVL.

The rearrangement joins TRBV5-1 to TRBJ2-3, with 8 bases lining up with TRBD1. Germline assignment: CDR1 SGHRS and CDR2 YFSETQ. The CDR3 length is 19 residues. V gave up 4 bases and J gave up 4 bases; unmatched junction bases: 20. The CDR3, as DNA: TGCGCCAGCAGCCGTGGACAGGGCTTCCTAGGAAGGACGGCAGATACGCAGTATTTT. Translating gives CASSRGQGFLGRTADTQYF. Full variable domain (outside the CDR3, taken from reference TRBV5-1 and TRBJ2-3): KAGVTQTPRYLIKTRGQQVTLSCSPISGHRSVSWYQQTPGQGLQFLFEYFSETQRNKGNFPGRFSGRQFSNSRSEMNVSTLELGDSALYLCASSRGQGFLGRTADTQYFGPGTRLTVL.

The CDR3: CASIRTGVNTEAFF. For the CDR3, the DNA is TGTGCCAGCATTCGAACAGGGGTGAACACTGAAGCTTTCTTT. The rearrangement links TRBV6-5 to TRBJ1-1; 7 bases are shared with TRBD1. The CDR3 consists of 14 residues. The V gene end was trimmed by 7 bases and the J gene end by 0 bases; junction bases not matched to a gene: 5. Germline V gives CDR1 MNHEY, CDR2 SVGAGI.

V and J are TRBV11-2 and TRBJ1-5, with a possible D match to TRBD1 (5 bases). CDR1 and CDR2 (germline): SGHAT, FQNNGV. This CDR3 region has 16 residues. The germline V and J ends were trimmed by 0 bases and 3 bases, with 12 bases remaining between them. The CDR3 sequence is CASSLDGGGANQPQHF. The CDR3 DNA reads TGTGCCAGCAGCTTAGATGGCGGGGGTGCCAATCAGCCCCAGCATTTT. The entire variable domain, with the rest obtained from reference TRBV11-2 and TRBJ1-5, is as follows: EAGVAQSPRYKIIEKRQSVAFWCNPISGHATLYWYQQILGQGPKLLIQFQNNGVVDDSQLPKDRFSAERLKGVDSTLKIQPAKLEDSAVYLCASSLDGGGANQPQHFGDGTRLSIL.

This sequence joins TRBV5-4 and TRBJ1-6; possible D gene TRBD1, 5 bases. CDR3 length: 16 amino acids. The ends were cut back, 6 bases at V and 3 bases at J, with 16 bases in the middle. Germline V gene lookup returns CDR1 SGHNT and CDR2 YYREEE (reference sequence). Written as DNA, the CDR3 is TGTGCCAGCAAGTCGCTGCAGGGAAACTATAATTCACCCCTCCACTTT. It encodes CASKSLQGNYNSPLHF. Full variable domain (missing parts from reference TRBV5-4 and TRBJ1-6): ETGVTQSPTHLIKTRGQQVTLRCSSQSGHNTVSWYQQALGQGPQFIFQYYREEENGRGNFPPRFSGLQFPNYSSELNVNALELDDSALYLCASKSLQGNYNSPLHFGNGTRLTVT.

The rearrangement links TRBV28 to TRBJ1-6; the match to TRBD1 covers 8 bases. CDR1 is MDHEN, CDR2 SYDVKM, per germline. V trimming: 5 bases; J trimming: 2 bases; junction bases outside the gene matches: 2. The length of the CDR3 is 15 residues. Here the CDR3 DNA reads TGTGCCAGCAGTGACAGGGGCCCCTATAATTCACCCCTCCACTTT. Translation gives CASSDRGPYNSPLHF. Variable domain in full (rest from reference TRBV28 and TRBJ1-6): DVKVTQSSRYLVKRTGEKVFLECVQDMDHENMFWYRQDPGLGLRLIYFSYDVKMKEKGDIPEGYSVSREKKERFSLILESASTNQTSMYLCASSDRGPYNSPLHFGNGTRLTVT.

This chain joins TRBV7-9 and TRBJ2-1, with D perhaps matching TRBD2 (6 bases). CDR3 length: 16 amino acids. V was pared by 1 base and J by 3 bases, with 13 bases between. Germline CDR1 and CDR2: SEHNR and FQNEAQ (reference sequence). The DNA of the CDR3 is TGTGCCAGCAGCTTAGGGGCAGGAGGGTACTACAATGAGCAGTTCTTC. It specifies CASSLGAGGYYNEQFF.

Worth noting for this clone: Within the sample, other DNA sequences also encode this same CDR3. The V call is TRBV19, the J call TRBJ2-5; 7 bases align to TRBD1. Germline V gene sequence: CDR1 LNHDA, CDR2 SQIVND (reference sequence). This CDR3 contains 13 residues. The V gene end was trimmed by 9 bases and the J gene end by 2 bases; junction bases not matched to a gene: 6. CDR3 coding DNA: TGTGCCAGCAACAGGGGTCGTCAAGAGACCCAGTACTTC. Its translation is CASNRGRQETQYF.

The CDR3 reads CASSSTTSGYNEQFF. The CDR3 coding sequence is TGTGCCAGCAGCTCTACGACTAGCGGGTACAATGAGCAGTTCTTC. The chain combines TRBV7-9 with TRBJ2-1; TRBD2 agrees at 10 bases. The length of the CDR3 is 15 residues. Per germline, CDR1 SEHNR and CDR2 FQNEAQ (reference sequence). The V and J ends lost 4 bases and 4 bases, in that order; junction bases with no gene match: 4.